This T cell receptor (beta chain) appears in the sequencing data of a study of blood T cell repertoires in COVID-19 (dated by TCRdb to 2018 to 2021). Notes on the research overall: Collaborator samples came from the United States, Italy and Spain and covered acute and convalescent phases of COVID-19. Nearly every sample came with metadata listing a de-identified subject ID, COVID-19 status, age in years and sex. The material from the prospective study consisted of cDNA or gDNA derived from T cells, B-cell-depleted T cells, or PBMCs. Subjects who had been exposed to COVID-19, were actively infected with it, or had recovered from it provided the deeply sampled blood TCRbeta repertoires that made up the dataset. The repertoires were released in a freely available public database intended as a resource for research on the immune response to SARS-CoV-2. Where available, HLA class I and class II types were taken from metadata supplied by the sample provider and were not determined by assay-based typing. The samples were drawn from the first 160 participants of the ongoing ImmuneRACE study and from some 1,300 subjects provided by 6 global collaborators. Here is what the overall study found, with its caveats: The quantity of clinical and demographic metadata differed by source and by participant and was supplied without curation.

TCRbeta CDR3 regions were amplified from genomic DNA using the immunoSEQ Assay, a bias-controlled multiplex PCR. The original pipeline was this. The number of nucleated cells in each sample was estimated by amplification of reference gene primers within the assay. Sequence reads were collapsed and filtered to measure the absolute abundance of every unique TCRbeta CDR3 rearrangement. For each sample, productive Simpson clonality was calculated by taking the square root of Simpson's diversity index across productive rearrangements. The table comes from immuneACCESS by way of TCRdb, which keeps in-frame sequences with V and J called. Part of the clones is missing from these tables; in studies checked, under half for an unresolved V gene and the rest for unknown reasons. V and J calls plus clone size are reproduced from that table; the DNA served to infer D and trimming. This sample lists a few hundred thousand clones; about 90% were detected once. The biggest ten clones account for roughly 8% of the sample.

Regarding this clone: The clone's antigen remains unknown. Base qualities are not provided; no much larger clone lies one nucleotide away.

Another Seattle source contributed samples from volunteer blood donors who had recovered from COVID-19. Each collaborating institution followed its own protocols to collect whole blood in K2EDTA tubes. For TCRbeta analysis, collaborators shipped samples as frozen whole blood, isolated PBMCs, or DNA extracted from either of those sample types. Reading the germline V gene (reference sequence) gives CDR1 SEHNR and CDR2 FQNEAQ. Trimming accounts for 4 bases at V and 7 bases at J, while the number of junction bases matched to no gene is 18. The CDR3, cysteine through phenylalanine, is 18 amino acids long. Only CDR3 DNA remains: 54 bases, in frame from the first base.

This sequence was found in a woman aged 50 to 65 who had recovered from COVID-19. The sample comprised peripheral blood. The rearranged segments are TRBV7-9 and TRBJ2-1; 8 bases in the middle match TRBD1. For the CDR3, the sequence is CASSSLPSPGGSKNEQFF. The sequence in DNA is TGTGCCAGCAGCTCACTCCCGTCCCCAGGGGGCAGTAAGAATGAGCAGTTCTTC. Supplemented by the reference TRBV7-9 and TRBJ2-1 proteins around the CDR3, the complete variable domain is DTGVSQNPRHKITKRGQNVTFRCDPISEHNRLYWYRQTLGQGPEFLTYFQNEAQLEKSRLLSDRFSAERPKGSFSTLEIQRTEQGDSAMYLCASSSLPSPGGSKNEQFFGPGTRLTVL.